The present T cell receptor beta chain was sequenced within a study of cytomegalovirus exposure and HLA in healthy donors. This PCR relied on a set of 60 Vbeta primers and 13 Jbeta primers. The repertoire was sequenced with immunoSEQ multiplex PCR; TCRdb's copy has only in-frame clones and lacks some. Among tens of thousands of clones, roughly 81% were seen once, and the ten largest hold about 2%. The CDR3 is 14 amino acids. V dropped 5 bases and J dropped 4; count of bases not matched to a gene: 5. Looked up from germline, CDR1 is KGHSH and CDR2 is LQKENI. The sample taken for sequencing was PBMCs. The chain carries TRBV18 and TRBJ2-7; 10 nucleotides match TRBD1. The source is a woman aged 25 to 39 in good health and CMV-seronegative. CDR3 residues: CASSADRGYYEQYF. In DNA form, the CDR3 reads TGTGCCAGCTCAGCGGACAGGGGGTATTACGAGCAGTACTTC. Drawing the rest from reference TRBV18 and TRBJ2-7, the complete variable domain is NAGVMQNPRHLVRRRGQEARLRCSPMKGHSHVYWYRQLPEEGLKFMVYLQKENIIDESGMPKERFSAEFPKEGPSILRIQQVVRGDSAAYFCASSADRGYYEQYFGPGTRLTVT.